This TCR beta chain was sequenced during a study of cytomegalovirus exposure and HLA in healthy donors. Study-wide points: Confirmation was obtained in vitro that three CMV-associated chains are specific for CMV antigens. The analysis excluded some indistinguishable V segments, including TRBV6-2 and TRBV6-3.

The CDR3 is made up of 18 amino acids. The V gene end was trimmed by 0 bases and the J gene end by 3 bases; junction bases not matched to a gene: 8. Germline CDR1 reads SGDLS; CDR2 reads YYNGEE. PCR employed 60 Vbeta and 13 Jbeta primers. The data were produced by immunoSEQ multiplex PCR, yet TCRdb's version contains in-frame clones alone and is incomplete. The sample records roughly 150,000 clones, almost 85% being singletons. For this clone: Its antigen is not known.

The clonotype was recovered from a man aged 25 to 40 in good health and CMV-seropositive. The chain joins TRBV9 to TRBJ2-2; 10 bases are shared with TRBD2. The sequenced sample was PBMCs. CDR3 loop: CASSVVSSGSVYTGELFF. The CDR3 bases are TGTGCCAGCAGCGTAGTTTCTAGCGGGAGTGTTTACACCGGGGAGCTGTTTTTT.